This record concerns one TCR beta chain sequence. The same CDR3 arises from other DNA sequences in this sample as well. The sample comes from a study of shared clonotypes between healthy human individuals. Only CD45RO-negative cells positively selected for CCR7 counted as naive CD8 cells, so terminally differentiated effector memory CD45RA+ cells were excluded. This CDR3 is built from 10 residues. Germline CDR1 reads DFQATT; CDR2 reads SNEGSKA (reference sequence). Trimming cost V 5 bases and J 3 bases, with 5 bases left between them. Repertoires were generated with immunoSEQ multiplex PCR, while TCRdb's copy carries only in-frame clones and drops some. Among about 2.2 million clones listed, roughly 91% were seen once.

This TCR was recovered from a man aged 18 to 35 in good health. Some clones in this sample may be carry-over from other donors' samples. The gene calls are TRBV20-1 and TRBJ2-7; no clear D gene. The material sequenced was naive CD8+ T cells from PBMCs. The CDR3 sequence: CSAPLYEQYF. As DNA, the CDR3 is TGCAGTGCTCCCCTCTACGAGCAGTACTTC.